Below, one TCR beta chain is given with its context. Its antigen remains unidentified. With V trimmed by 10 bases and J by 1 base, 5 bases remained unmatched. Germline CDR1 is SNHLY and CDR2 is FYNNEI. This CDR3 is 13 amino acids long. TCRdb re-derived calls from the 5' RACE reads in MiXCR, one entry per CDR3 protein. Here the sample spans roughly 580,000 distinct CDR3 sequences, 18% being singletons. The data belong to a study of T-cell memory formation after mild COVID-19. General study results and limits: Whereas later expanders leaned CD4+, clones contracting day 15 to 85 showed a balanced CD4/CD8 makeup. For contracting clones, CD4+ ones sat mainly in CM and EM, CD8+ in EMRA.

Sequencing input: PBMCs or a T cell subset sorted from them (not recorded which). This sequence joins TRBV2 and TRBJ1-1, with 8 nucleotides matching TRBD1. This TCR was recovered from an adult woman who had mild COVID-19 (a few samples of this study predate the infection). Cell type and time point are not known. CDR3 protein: CATRTGPNTEAFF. In DNA form, the CDR3 reads TGTGCCACCAGGACAGGGCCGAACACTGAAGCTTTCTTT.